The 10 T cell receptor beta chains in this list originate from one sample, sequenced in a study of T cell repertoires in cytomegalovirus infection. TCRdb recomputed calls from the reads with MiXCR, one row per CDR3 protein. The top ten clones hold roughly a fifth of a sample with over 250,000 distinct CDR3 sequences, 20% to 25% of them seen once. These receptors have no known antigen. The sequencing here drew on cultured PBMCs, taken from culture after CMV antigen stimulation. These receptors came from a human donor in good health (CMV status not recorded). Some clones in this sample may be carry-over from other donors' samples.

At least ten counts were recorded for this clonotype. The chain employs TRBV11-1 and TRBJ2-7; no firm D call. V was clipped by 2 bases and J by 4 bases, with 9 bases between them. The CDR3 has 13 residues. Germline V CDR1 and CDR2: SGHAT, FQDESV (reference sequence). The CDR3 here is CASSLRSVYEQYF. In nucleotides, the CDR3 is TGTGCCAGCAGCTTACGATCCGTATACGAGCAGTACTTC.

The gene calls are TRBV6-2 or TRBV6-3 and TRBJ2-1, with D unresolved. Germline V CDR1 and CDR2: MNHEY, SVGEGT. The length of the CDR3 is 11 residues. Trimming took off 4 bases at V and 13 bases at J, with 11 bases between the two ends. CDR3 in amino acids: CASSWGIEQFF. The CDR3 DNA follows: TGTGCCAGCAGTTGGGGTATCGAACAGTTCTTC.

This chain uses TRBV5-4 with TRBJ1-1; TRBD1 agrees at 8 bases. Germline V gives CDR1 SGHNT, CDR2 YYREEE (reference sequence). The CDR3 length is 15 residues. With 6 bases clipped from V and 4 bases from J, the junction kept 11 bases outside the gene matches. The CDR3 sequence: CASTRYGTGVTEAFF. The DNA of the CDR3 is TGTGCCAGCACGAGATACGGGACAGGTGTCACTGAAGCTTTCTTT.

This clonotype was detected many times. The chain has TRBV12-3 or TRBV12-4 and TRBJ2-7; the D gene is possibly TRBD2 (7 bases). V dropped 6 bases and J dropped 3 bases, with 12 bases sitting between them. The CDR3 sequence is 13 residues long. The CDR3 is CASSLGGHYEQYF. The CDR3, as DNA: TGTGCCAGCAGCTTGGGGGGGCACTACGAGCAGTACTTC.

This clonotype was seen a handful of times. V usage is TRBV20-1 and J usage is TRBJ2-1; D uncertain. Germline CDR1 reads DFQATT; CDR2 reads SNEGSKA (reference sequence). The CDR3 spans 15 residues. V lost 5 bases and J 7 bases, leaving 21 bases between the germline ends. As DNA, the CDR3 is TGCAGTGCTCCTCGTAAGCGCTCTCAAGGGAATGAGCAGTTCTTC. It translates to CSAPRKRSQGNEQFF.

Many counts were recorded for this clonotype. The V gene is TRBV7-2, the J gene TRBJ2-5; D is perhaps TRBD1 (6 bases). The V end was cut by 5 bases, the J end by 5 bases, with 18 bases between. Germline V lookup: CDR1 SGHTA, CDR2 FQGNSA. This CDR3 region has 15 residues. The CDR3 here is CASSQYPGTSETQYF. In nucleotides, the CDR3 is TGTGCCAGCAGCCAATATCCGGGGACAAGTGAGACCCAGTACTTC.

V and J are TRBV29-1 and TRBJ2-7, with D unclear. CDR1 and CDR2 (germline): SQVTM, ANQGSEA. Trimming cost V 4 bases and J 0 bases, with 16 bases left between them. This CDR3 is 15 amino acids long. The CDR3 here is CSVVTPGPSSYEQYV. The CDR3 DNA follows: TGCAGCGTTGTAACTCCGGGCCCAAGCTCCTACGAGCAGTACGTC.

This clonotype was observed a few times. CDR3 nucleotide sequence: TGTGCCAGCCGCCTGCGGGGAGGGAAGCAGCCCCAGCATTTT. Protein: CASRLRGGKQPQHF. The chain links TRBV27 to TRBJ1-5, with unresolved D. With 8 bases removed from V and 7 bases from J, the gap between germline ends came to 18 bases. The CDR3 has 14 residues. In germline, CDR1 is MNHEY, CDR2 SMNVEV (reference sequence).

Points on this clonotype: A much larger clone differs from this one at a single base, so this may be a read error. The J gene is TRBJ1-6, the V gene TRBV7-3; the D gene is possibly TRBD1 (5 bases). Germline V CDR1 and CDR2: SGHTA, FQGTGA. Trimming pared 2 bases from V and 6 bases from J, leaving 8 bases between. The CDR3 contains 14 residues. The CDR3 loop is CASSLGAANSPLHF. In nucleotides, the CDR3 is TGTGCCAGCAGCTTAGGGGCAGCTAATTCACCCCTCCACTTT.

This clonotype was counted between two and nine times. The chain has TRBV4-3 and TRBJ1-1; D is uncertain. The CDR3 runs to 15 residues. V lost 0 bases and J 3 bases, leaving 11 bases between the germline ends. CDR1 is LGHNA and CDR2 is YSLEER in the germline V gene. The CDR3 bases are TGCGCCAGCAGCCAAGAGTCGGGAGGGTACACTGAAGCTTTCTTT. Protein: CASSQESGGYTEAFF.